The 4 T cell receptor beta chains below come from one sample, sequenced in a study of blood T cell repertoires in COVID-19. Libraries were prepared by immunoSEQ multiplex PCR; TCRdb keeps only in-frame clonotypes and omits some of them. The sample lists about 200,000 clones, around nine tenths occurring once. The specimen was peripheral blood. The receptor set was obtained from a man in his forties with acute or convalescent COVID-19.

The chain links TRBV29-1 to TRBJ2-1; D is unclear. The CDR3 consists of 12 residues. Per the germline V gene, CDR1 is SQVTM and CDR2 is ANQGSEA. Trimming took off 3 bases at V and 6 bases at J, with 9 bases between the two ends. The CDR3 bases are TGCAGCGTTGAGCCAGTTTTCAATGAGCAGTTCTTC. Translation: CSVEPVFNEQFF.

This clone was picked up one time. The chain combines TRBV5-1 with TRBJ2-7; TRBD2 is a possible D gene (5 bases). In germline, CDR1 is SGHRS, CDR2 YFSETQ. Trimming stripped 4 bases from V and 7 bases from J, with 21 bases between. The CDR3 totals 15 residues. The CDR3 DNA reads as TGCGCCAGCAGCCTGGGAACTAGGGCCCCTCTGGAGCAGTACTTC. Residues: CASSLGTRAPLEQYF.

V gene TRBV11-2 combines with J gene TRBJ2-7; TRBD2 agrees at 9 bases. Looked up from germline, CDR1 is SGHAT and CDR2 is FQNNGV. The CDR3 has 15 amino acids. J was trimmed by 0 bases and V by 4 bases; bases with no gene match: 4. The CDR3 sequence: CASSSSGVYSYEQYF. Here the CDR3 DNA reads TGTGCCAGCAGCTCTAGCGGGGTCTACTCCTACGAGCAGTACTTC.

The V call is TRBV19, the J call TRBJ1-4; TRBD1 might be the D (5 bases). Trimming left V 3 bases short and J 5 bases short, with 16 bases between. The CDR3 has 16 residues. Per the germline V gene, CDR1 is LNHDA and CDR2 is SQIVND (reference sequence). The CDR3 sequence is CASSIGGARRNEKLFF. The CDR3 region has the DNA TGTGCCAGTAGTATCGGAGGGGCCAGGAGGAATGAAAAACTGTTTTTT.